This T cell receptor beta chain originates from a study of blood T cell repertoires in COVID-19. Authors' data handling: It was from reference gene primer amplification that nucleated cell counts were estimated. Clones were read by immunoSEQ multiplex PCR, and TCRdb kept only the in-frame ones, dropping some. D and trimming were read from the DNA, whereas the V and J calls and clone size are those reported in that table. The repertoire includes about 170,000 clones, roughly 84% of them detected once, and 12% to 15% sits in the top ten. The study drew participants aged about 18 to 95 years from 20 to 30 US areas. Two negative PCRs, clearance, or symptom resolution were required of recovered Cohort 3 donors. CDR1 and CDR2 from the germline V gene are MDHEN and SYDVKM. Unmatched junction bases numbered 10, after V lost 9 bases and J lost 2 bases. The CDR3 has 15 residues.

The receptor's source is a man aged 45-65 years who had recovered from COVID-19. Sequenced: PBMCs or T cells enriched from blood (not recorded which). The V call is TRBV28, the J call TRBJ2-3; TRBD1 matches 8 bases. The chain's CDR3 is CASRQGALFTDTQYF. DNA for the CDR3: TGTGCCAGTCGGCAGGGGGCTTTATTCACAGATACGCAGTATTTT.